This T cell receptor (beta chain) was observed in a study of blood T cell repertoires in COVID-19. Background on the study: In each case, the material was cDNA or gDNA derived from T cells, B-cell-depleted T cells, or PBMCs.

In the original analysis: Counts of nucleated cells, estimated from reference gene primer amplification, were obtained. Generated by immunoSEQ multiplex PCR, the TCRdb table keeps only in-frame clones and is missing some. Clone size and V and J calls were adopted from that table, with D and trimming inferred from the DNA. The sample shows about 200,000 clones, around 83% of them seen only once. V shed 8 bases, J shed 9 bases, and the junction held 10 bases outside the gene matches. The CDR3 extends over 14 amino acids. The germline V gene has CDR1 MDHEN and CDR2 SYDVKM. The TCR comes from a woman aged 45-60 years with acute or convalescent COVID-19. The rearrangement uses TRBV28 and TRBJ2-1, with TRBD1 matching over 10 bases. The specimen sequenced was peripheral blood. The CDR3 loop is CASLGQGDNFEQFF. CDR3 DNA sequence: TGTGCCAGCCTCGGACAGGGGGATAACTTTGAGCAGTTCTTC.